This TCR beta chain comes out of a study of OX40 agonist ivuxolimab in advanced cancers. Study in general: Patients were treated with ivuxolimab, an agonistic anti-OX40 (CD134) antibody.

Assay used: immunoSEQ multiplex PCR; TCRdb lists only in-frame clones, some missing. The table lists about 73,000 clones, 75% to 90% of them singletons. The CDR3 is made up of 14 amino acids. The V end lost 8 bases, the J end lost 5 bases, and 18 bases lay between the germline ends. In germline, CDR1 is LNHDA, CDR2 SQIVND (reference sequence). V and J are TRBV19 and TRBJ1-2; TRBD1 might be the D (6 bases). This material consisted of CD4+ or CD8+ T cells sorted from blood, taken in a trial of the OX40 agonist ivuxolimab. The sequence was collected from an adult with an advanced solid tumor such as melanoma, head and neck, liver or kidney cancer. This CDR3 reads CASRRRTGFYGYTF. The CDR3 DNA reads as TGTGCCAGTCGCCGGCGTACAGGGTTTTATGGCTACACCTTC.